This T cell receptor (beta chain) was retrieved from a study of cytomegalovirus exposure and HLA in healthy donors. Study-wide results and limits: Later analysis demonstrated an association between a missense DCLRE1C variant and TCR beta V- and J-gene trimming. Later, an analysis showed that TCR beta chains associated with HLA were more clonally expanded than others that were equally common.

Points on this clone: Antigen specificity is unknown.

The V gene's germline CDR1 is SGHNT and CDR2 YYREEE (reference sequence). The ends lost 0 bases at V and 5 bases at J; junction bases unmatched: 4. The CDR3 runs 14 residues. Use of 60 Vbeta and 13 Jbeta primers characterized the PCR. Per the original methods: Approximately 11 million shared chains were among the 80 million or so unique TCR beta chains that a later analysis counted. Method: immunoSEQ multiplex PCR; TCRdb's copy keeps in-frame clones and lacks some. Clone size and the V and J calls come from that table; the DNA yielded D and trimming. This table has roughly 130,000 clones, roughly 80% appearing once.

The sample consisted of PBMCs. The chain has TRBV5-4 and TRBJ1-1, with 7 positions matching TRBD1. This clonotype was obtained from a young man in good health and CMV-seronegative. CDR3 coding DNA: TGTGCCAGCAGCTTGGTTCAGGGGGAGACTGAAGCTTTCTTT. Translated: CASSLVQGETEAFF.